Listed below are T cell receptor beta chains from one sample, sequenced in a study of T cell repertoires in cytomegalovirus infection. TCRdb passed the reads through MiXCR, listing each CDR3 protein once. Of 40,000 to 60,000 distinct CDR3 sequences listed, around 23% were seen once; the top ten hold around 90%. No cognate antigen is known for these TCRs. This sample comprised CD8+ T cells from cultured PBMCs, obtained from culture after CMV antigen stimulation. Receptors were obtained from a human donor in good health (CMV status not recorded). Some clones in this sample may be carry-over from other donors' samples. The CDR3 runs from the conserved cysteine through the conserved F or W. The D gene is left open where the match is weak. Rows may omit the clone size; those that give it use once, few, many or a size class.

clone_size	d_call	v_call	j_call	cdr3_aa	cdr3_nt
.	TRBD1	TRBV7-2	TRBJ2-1	CASSLGQGQQFF	TGTGCCAGCAGCTTAGGACAGGGGCAGCAGTTCTTC
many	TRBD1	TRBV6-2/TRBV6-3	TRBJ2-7	CASSYSNRGYEQYF	TGTGCCAGCAGTTACTCAAACAGGGGCTACGAGCAGTACTTC
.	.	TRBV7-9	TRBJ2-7	CASSFRSSHEQYF	TGTGCCAGCAGCTTTAGATCGAGCCACGAGCAGTACTTC
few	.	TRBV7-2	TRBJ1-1	CASSLVPDMNTEAFF	TGTGCCAGCAGCTTAGTTCCGGATATGAACACTGAAGCTTTCTTT
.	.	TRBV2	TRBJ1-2	CASSEVGRNYGYTF	TGTGCCAGCAGTGAAGTAGGACGTAACTATGGCTACACCTTC
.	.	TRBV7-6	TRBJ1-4	CASSFSGEKLFF	TGTGCCAGCAGCTTTTCAGGGGAAAAACTGTTTTTT
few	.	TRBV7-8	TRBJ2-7	CASSQIGGAYEQYF	TGTGCCAGCAGTCAGATTGGCGGGGCCTACGAGCAGTACTTC
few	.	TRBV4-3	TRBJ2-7	CASSQDSSSYEQYF	TGCGCCAGCAGCCAAGACTCGAGCTCCTACGAGCAGTACTTC
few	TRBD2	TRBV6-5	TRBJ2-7	CASTPSGGLYEQYF	TGTGCCAGCACCCCTAGCGGGGGACTCTACGAGCAGTACTTC
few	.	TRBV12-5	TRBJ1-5	CASGLDRGSNQPQHF	TGTGCTAGTGGTTTGGACCGGGGGAGCAATCAGCCCCAGCATTTT
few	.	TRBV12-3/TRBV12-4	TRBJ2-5	CASSLGTPQETQYF	TGTGCCAGCAGTTTAGGGACTCCCCAAGAGACCCAGTACTTC
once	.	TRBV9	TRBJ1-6	CASSPTSILIAGPLHF	TGTGCCAGCAGCCCGACTTCAATTCTCATCGCAGGACCCCTCCACTTT
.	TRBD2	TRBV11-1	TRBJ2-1	CASSLEFQRGTNEQFF	TGTGCCAGCAGCTTAGAATTCCAGCGGGGGACCAATGAGCAGTTCTTC
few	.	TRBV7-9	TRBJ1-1	CASSPTQGYTEAFF	TGTGCCAGCAGTCCCACTCAGGGGTACACTGAAGCTTTCTTT
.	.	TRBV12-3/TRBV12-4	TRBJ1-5	CASSSPGVQPQHF	TGTGCCAGCAGTTCCCCCGGGGTTCAGCCCCAGCATTTT
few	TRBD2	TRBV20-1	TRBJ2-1	CSARTPGGKFNEQFF	TGCAGTGCTAGGACCCCGGGGGGGAAATTCAATGAGCAGTTCTTC
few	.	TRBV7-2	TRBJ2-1	CASSVYNEEQFF	TGTGCCAGCAGTGTATACAATGAAGAGCAGTTCTTC
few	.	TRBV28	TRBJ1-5	CASSSWTDYSNQPQHF	TGTGCCAGCAGTTCCTGGACGGACTATAGCAATCAGCCCCAGCATTTT
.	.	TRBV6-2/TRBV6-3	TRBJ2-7	CASSMGPYYEQYF	TGTGCCAGCAGTATGGGCCCCTACTACGAGCAGTACTTC
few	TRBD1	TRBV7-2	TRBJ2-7	CASRLGQEPYEQYF	TGTGCCAGCAGACTCGGACAGGAACCCTACGAGCAGTACTTC
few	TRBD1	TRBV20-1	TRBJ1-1	CSARTTGGPEAFF	TGCAGTGCTAGAACTACAGGGGGCCCTGAAGCTTTCTTT
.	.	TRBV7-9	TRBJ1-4	CASSSGEQGRGEKLFF	TGTGCCAGCAGCTCGGGAGAACAGGGTCGCGGTGAAAAACTGTTTTTT
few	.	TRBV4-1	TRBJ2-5	CASSPLAGLETQYF	TGCGCCAGCAGCCCCCTCGCAGGACTAGAGACCCAGTACTTC
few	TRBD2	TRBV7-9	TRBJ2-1	CANQAGVDYNEQFF	TGTGCCAACCAAGCGGGAGTTGACTACAATGAGCAGTTCTTC
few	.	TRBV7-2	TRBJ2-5	CASSSPTGSKTQYF	TGTGCCAGCAGCTCGCCCACAGGGTCGAAGACCCAGTACTTC
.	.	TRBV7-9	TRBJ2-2	CASSFPSVRANTGELFF	TGTGCCAGCAGCTTCCCCTCCGTACGGGCGAACACCGGGGAGCTGTTTTTT
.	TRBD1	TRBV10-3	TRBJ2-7	CAISWRPGTGGAEQYF	TGTGCCATCAGTTGGAGACCCGGGACAGGGGGCGCCGAGCAGTACTTC
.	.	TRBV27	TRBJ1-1	CASSLYSGRTPGDTEAFF	TGTGCCAGCAGTTTATACTCGGGACGTACTCCGGGGGACACTGAAGCTTTCTTT
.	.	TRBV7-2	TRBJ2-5	CASSYSDTQETQYF	TGTGCCAGCAGCTATTCGGACACGCAAGAGACCCAGTACTTC
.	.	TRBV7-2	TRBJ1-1	CASSFGRDIEAFF	TGTGCCAGCAGCTTCGGTAGGGACATAGAAGCTTTCTTT
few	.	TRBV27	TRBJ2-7	CASSKGTYYEQYF	TGTGCCAGCTCTAAAGGGACTTACTACGAGCAGTACTTC
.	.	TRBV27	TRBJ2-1	CASSLVSHNEQFF	TGTGCCAGCAGTTTGGTCAGCCACAATGAGCAGTTCTTC
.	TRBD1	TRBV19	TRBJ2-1	CASTRYRDRGVYYNEQFF	TGTGCCAGTACCCGGTACCGGGACAGGGGCGTGTACTACAATGAGCAGTTCTTC
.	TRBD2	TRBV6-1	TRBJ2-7	CASSEAGTSYEQYF	TGTGCCAGCAGTGAAGCCGGGACTAGCTACGAGCAGTACTTC
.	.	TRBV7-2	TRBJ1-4	CASSPWGGDSEKLFF	TGTGCCAGCAGCCCCTGGGGCGGGGATAGTGAAAAACTGTTTTTT
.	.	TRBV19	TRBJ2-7	CASSIGPRGEQYF	TGTGCCAGTAGTATAGGCCCCAGGGGCGAGCAGTACTTC
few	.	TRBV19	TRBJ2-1	CASSRSSNEQFF	TGTGCCAGTAGTCGGAGCAGCAATGAGCAGTTCTTC
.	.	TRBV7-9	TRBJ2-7	CASSLDWDTSYEQYF	TGTGCCAGCAGCTTAGATTGGGACACCTCCTACGAGCAGTACTTC
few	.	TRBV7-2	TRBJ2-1	CASSLGQPNEQFF	TGTGCCAGCAGCTTGGGACAACCTAATGAGCAGTTCTTC